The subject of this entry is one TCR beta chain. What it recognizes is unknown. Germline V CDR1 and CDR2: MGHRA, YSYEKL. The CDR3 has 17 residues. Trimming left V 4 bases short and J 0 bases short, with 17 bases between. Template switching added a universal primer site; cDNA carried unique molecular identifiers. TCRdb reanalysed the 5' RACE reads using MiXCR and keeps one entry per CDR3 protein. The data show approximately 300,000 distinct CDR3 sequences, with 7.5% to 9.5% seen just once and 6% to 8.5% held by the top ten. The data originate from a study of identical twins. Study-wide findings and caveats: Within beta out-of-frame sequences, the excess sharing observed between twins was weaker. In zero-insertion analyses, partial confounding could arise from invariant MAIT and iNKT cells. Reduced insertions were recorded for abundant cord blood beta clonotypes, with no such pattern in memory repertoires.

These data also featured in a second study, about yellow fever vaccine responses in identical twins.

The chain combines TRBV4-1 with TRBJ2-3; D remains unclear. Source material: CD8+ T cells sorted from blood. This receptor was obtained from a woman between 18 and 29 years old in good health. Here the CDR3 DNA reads TGCGCCAGCAGCCTTACTATTGCGAGCTCTAGCACAGATACGCAGTATTTT. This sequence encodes CASSLTIASSSTDTQYF.